The source of this T cell receptor (beta chain) is a study of blood T cell repertoires in COVID-19. At the level of the study: Sites across the United States, Italy and Spain contributed samples from acute and convalescent COVID-19. PBMCs, B-cell-depleted T cells, or T cells were the source of the cDNA or gDNA that made up the material.

Per the authors' pipeline: Quantification of nucleated cells was approximated via reference gene primer amplification. Generated by immunoSEQ multiplex PCR, the TCRdb table keeps only in-frame clones and is missing some. V, J and clone size were drawn from that table, and D and trimming were deduced from the DNA. The sample contains 110,000 or so clones, approximately 90% of which appear only once. V was shortened by 2 bases and J by 4 bases, with 15 bases between the two germline ends. Germline V gives CDR1 SGHTA, CDR2 FQGTGA. The CDR3 is 16 residues long. Sample: peripheral blood. The rearrangement joins TRBV7-3 to TRBJ2-1, with a possible D match to TRBD2 (5 bases). The receptor was isolated from a woman in her 50s with acute or convalescent COVID-19. The CDR3, as DNA: TGTGCCAGCAGCTTAGAGGGTTCAATCCTATACAATGAGCAGTTCTTC. It codes for CASSLEGSILYNEQFF.